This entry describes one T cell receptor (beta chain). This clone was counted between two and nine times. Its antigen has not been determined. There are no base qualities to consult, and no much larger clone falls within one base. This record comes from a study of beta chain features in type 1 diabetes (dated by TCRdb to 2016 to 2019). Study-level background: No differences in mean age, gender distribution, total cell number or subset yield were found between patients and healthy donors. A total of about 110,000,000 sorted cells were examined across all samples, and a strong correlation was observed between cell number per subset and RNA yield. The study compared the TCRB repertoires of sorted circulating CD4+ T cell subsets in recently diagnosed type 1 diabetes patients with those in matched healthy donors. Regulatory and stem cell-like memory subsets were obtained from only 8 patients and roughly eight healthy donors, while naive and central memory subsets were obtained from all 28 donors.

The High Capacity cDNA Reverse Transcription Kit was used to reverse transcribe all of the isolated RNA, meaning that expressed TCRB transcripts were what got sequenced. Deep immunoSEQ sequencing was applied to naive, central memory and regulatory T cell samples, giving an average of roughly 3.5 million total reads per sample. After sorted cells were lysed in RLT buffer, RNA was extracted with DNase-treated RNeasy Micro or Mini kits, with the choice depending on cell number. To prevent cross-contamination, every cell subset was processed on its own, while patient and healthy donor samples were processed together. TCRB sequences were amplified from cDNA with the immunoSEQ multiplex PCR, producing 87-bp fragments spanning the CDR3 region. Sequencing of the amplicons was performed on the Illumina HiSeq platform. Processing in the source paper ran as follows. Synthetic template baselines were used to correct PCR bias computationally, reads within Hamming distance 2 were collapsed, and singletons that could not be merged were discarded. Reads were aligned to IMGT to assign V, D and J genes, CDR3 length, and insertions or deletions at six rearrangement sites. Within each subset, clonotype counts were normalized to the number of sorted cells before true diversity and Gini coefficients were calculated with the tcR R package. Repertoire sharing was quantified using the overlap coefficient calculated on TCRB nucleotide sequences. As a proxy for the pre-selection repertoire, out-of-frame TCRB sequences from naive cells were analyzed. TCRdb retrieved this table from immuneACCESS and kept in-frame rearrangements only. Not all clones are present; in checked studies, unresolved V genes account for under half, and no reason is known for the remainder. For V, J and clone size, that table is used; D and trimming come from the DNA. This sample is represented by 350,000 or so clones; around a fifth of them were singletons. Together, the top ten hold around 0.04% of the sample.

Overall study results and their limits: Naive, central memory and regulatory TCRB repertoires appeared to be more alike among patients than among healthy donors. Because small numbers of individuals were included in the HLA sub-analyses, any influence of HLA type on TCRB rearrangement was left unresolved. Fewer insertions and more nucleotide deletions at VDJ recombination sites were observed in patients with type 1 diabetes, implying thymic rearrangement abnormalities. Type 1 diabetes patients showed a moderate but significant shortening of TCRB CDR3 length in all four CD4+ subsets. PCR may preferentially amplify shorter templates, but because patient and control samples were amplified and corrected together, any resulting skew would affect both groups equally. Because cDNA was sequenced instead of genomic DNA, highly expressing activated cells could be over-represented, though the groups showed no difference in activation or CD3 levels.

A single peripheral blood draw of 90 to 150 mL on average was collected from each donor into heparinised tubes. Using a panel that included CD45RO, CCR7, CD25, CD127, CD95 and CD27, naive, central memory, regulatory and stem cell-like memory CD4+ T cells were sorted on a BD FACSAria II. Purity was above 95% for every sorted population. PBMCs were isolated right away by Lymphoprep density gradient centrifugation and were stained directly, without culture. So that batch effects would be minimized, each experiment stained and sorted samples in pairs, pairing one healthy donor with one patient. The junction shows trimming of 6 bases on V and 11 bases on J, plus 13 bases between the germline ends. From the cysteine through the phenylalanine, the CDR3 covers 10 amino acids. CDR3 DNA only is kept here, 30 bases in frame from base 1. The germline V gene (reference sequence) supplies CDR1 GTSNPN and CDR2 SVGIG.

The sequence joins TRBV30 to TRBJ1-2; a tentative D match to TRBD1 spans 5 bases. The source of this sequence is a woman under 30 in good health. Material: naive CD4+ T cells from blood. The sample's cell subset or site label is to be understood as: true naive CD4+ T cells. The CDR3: CACRSGFYTF. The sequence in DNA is TGTGCCTGCCGCTCAGGGTTTTACACCTTC.